This TCR beta chain came from a study of long-term antiretroviral therapy in people with HIV. Study-level background: By about a decade, the earliest samples predate the 2015 immediate-ART recommendation.

The content of samples before DNA extraction was roughly 1-10 million cryopreserved PBMC. The CDR3 consists of 15 residues. Germline values: CDR1 MDHEN, CDR2 SYDVKM. Between the trimmed V and J ends, which lost 6 bases and 3 bases, there was a span of 15 bases. Version v3.0 of the immunoSEQ assay was performed at survey level. Sequencing used immunoSEQ multiplex PCR; TCRdb keeps in-frame clones, though not all of them. The sample includes around 24,000 clones, around 83% seen only once; the top ten take around 22%. Sequences were derived from unsorted PBMCs, sampled 0.4 years after starting antiretroviral therapy. The chain employs TRBV28 and TRBJ2-1; TRBD2 might be the D (5 bases). The source is a middle-aged man with HIV. For the CDR3, the DNA is TGTGCCAGCAGGTCACTAGAGTCTATCTACAATGAGCAGTTCTTC. Protein product: CASRSLESIYNEQFF.